Following are 27 T cell receptor beta chains from one sample sequenced in a study of control samples from healthy donors and cancer patients. Using immunoSEQ multiplex PCR, the repertoire was profiled, and TCRdb retains in-frame clones only, with some absent. The sample contains some 220,000 clones, about 93% of which appear only once. The specimen sequenced was blood. These receptors were collected from a man aged 50-59 years in good health.

Comments on this clone: The identical CDR3 is also encoded by other nucleotide sequences in the sample. The chain couples TRBV6-5 to TRBJ1-3; D perhaps matches TRBD1 (5 bases). The CDR3 loop spans 14 amino acids. Germline V gene lookup returns CDR1 MNHEY and CDR2 SVGAGI. V lost 0 bases and J 4 bases, leaving 7 bases between the germline ends. CDR3 sequence reads: CASSYSGGGNTIYF. The CDR3, as DNA: TGTGCCAGCAGTTACTCGGGGGGAGGAAACACCATATATTTT.

The rearrangement uses TRBV7-8 and TRBJ2-3, with D perhaps given as TRBD1 or TRBD2 (5 bases each). The CDR3 runs to 14 residues. The germline gives CDR1 SGHVS, CDR2 FQNEAQ. The V gene lost 8 bases and the J gene lost 0 bases, with 12 bases spanning the gap. CDR3 protein: CASGRDGSTDTQYF. Written as DNA, the CDR3 is TGTGCCAGCGGTCGGGACGGAAGCACAGATACGCAGTATTTT.

The chain joins TRBV19 to TRBJ1-5, with 7 bases aligning to TRBD1. Germline V gives CDR1 LNHDA, CDR2 SQIVND (reference sequence). V gave up 2 bases and J gave up 3 bases; unmatched junction bases: 7. There are 16 residues in the CDR3. Here the CDR3 reads CASSISTGRHNQPQHF. Here the CDR3 DNA reads TGTGCCAGTAGTATATCGACAGGGCGCCACAATCAGCCCCAGCATTTT.

The chain has TRBV6-1 and TRBJ2-7, with D possibly being TRBD2 (6 bases). Germline V gene lookup returns CDR1 MNHNS and CDR2 SASEGT. V lost 5 bases, J lost 3 bases, and 17 bases lay in between. The CDR3 totals 15 residues. CDR3: CASSLLRAGSYEQYF. For the CDR3, the DNA is TGTGCCAGCAGTTTACTCAGAGCGGGCAGCTACGAGCAGTACTTC.

V gene TRBV6-5 combines with J gene TRBJ1-6; D might be TRBD1 (5 bases). Germline V gene sequence: CDR1 MNHEY, CDR2 SVGAGI. This CDR3 comprises 13 residues. V was shortened by 5 bases and J by 7 bases, with 9 bases between the two germline ends. CDR3 sequence: CASSPGFNSPLHF. As DNA, the CDR3 is TGTGCCAGCAGTCCAGGGTTCAATTCACCCCTCCACTTT.

The chain couples TRBV6-2 or TRBV6-3 to TRBJ2-5; TRBD1 or TRBD2 may be the D gene (6 bases each). The ends were cut back, 2 bases at V and 5 bases at J, with 12 bases in the middle. The CDR3 totals 14 residues. In germline, CDR1 is MNHEY, CDR2 SVGEGT. The CDR3 region is CASSYLTGTETQYF. CDR3 in DNA: TGTGCCAGCAGTTACCTCACAGGGACTGAGACCCAGTACTTC.

This chain links TRBV25-1 with TRBJ1-6; D might be TRBD1 (6 bases). Per germline, CDR1 MGHDK and CDR2 SYGVNS. The V gene lost 10 bases and the J gene lost 4 bases, with 14 bases spanning the gap. The CDR3 runs to 14 residues. CDR3 region: CATTGAGYNSPLHF. CDR3 coding DNA: TGTGCCACCACGGGGGCGGGTTATAATTCACCCCTCCACTTT.

This clone was recorded once. The chain employs TRBV11-2 and TRBJ1-1; 8 nucleotides agree with TRBD1. The CDR3 totals 15 residues. CDR1 and CDR2 (germline): SGHAT, FQNNGV. Trimming cost V 4 bases and J 4 bases; bases outside gene matches: 8. CDR3 residues: CASSSAGQGLTEAFF. As DNA, the CDR3 is TGTGCCAGCAGCTCGGCCGGACAGGGCCTCACTGAAGCTTTCTTT.

The chain uses TRBV9 and TRBJ2-1, with 10 bases fitting TRBD1. CDR3 length: 16 amino acids. Germline CDR1 and CDR2: SGDLS and YYNGEE. J gave up 4 bases and V 6 bases, and 10 bases lay outside the gene matches. In DNA, the CDR3 is TGTGCCAGCAAGGGGAGTGGGACAGGGGATTACAATGAGCAGTTCTTC. Protein sequence: CASKGSGTGDYNEQFF.

The rearrangement joins TRBV28 to TRBJ1-5; the D is unclear. The CDR3 sequence is 15 residues long. Germline lookup yields CDR1 MDHEN and CDR2 SYDVKM. Trimming removed 6 bases from V and 2 bases from J, with 14 bases in between. The DNA of the CDR3 is TGTGCCAGCAGATCCCAATCTGGGGGCAATCAGCCCCAGCATTTT. Protein sequence: CASRSQSGGNQPQHF.

This clone was found once. The chain uses TRBV2 and TRBJ2-6; either TRBD1 or TRBD2 may supply D (5 bases each). Germline V CDR1 and CDR2: SNHLY, FYNNEI. V lost 7 bases and J lost 0, with 10 bases in between. The length of the CDR3 is 15 residues. The DNA of the CDR3 is TGTGCCAGCAAAAGAGGGACCTCTGGGGCCAACGTCCTGACTTTC. Protein sequence: CASKRGTSGANVLTF.

The chain carries TRBV19 and TRBJ1-5; 9 nucleotides match TRBD1. Losses at the gene ends were 8 bases for V and 4 bases for J; bases not matched to a gene: 12. From germline, CDR1 is LNHDA and CDR2 SQIVND (reference sequence). This CDR3 is 16 amino acids long. The CDR3 sequence: CASLTPGTGLNQPQHF. The CDR3 DNA follows: TGTGCCAGTTTGACACCCGGGACAGGGCTGAATCAGCCCCAGCATTTT.

The chain combines TRBV5-4 with TRBJ2-7; tentative D call: TRBD1 (7 bases). Germline values: CDR1 SGHNT, CDR2 YYREEE (reference sequence). The CDR3 is 14 amino acids. The ends were cut back, 4 bases at V and 3 bases at J, with 14 bases in the middle. In nucleotides, the CDR3 is TGTGCCAGCAGCCCGAACCAGGGGGGCTACGAGCAGTACTTC. It is translated as CASSPNQGGYEQYF.

The J gene is TRBJ1-5, the V gene TRBV28; D ambiguous. V was cut by 6 bases and J by 1 base, with 19 bases left in between. The CDR3 is 17 amino acids. Germline lookup yields CDR1 MDHEN and CDR2 SYDVKM. CDR3 protein: CASRDVNFSRSNQPQHF. The CDR3 DNA sequence: TGTGCCAGCAGGGATGTTAACTTCTCGAGGAGCAATCAGCCCCAGCATTTT.

The chain is built from TRBV6-5 and TRBJ1-6, with TRBD1 matching over 9 bases. The CDR3 spans 15 residues. The trim removed 6 bases at V and 7 bases at J, leaving 7 bases unmatched. Germline-derived CDR1 and CDR2 are MNHEY and SVGAGI. CDR3 residues: CASRDTGGRNSPLHF. CDR3 DNA sequence: TGTGCCAGCAGAGACACAGGGGGCAGGAATTCACCCCTCCACTTT.

This chain uses TRBV5-4 with TRBJ2-2, with D uncertain. This CDR3 region has 13 residues. V was pared by 1 base and J by 4 bases, with 5 bases between. Per the germline V gene, CDR1 is SGHNT and CDR2 is YYREEE (reference sequence). For the CDR3, the DNA is TGTGCCAGCAGCTTGCTCATCACCGGGGAGCTGTTTTTT. This sequence encodes CASSLLITGELFF. The full variable domain, with the rest looked up from reference TRBV5-4 and TRBJ2-2, is ETGVTQSPTHLIKTRGQQVTLRCSSQSGHNTVSWYQQALGQGPQFIFQYYREEENGRGNFPPRFSGLQFPNYSSELNVNALELDDSALYLCASSLLITGELFFGEGSRLTVL.

The chain has TRBV5-4 and TRBJ2-5, with D perhaps TRBD1 (6 bases). Germline CDR1 is SGHNT and CDR2 is YYREEE (reference sequence). Between the trimmed V and J ends, which lost 4 bases and 1 base, there was a span of 14 bases. The CDR3 loop spans 15 amino acids. The CDR3 DNA is TGTGCCAGCAGCCTAATCGACAGGTCCCAAGAGACCCAGTACTTC. Protein: CASSLIDRSQETQYF.

The chain employs TRBV9 and TRBJ2-3, with unresolved D. From germline, CDR1 is SGDLS and CDR2 YYNGEE. Trimming took off 3 bases at V and 8 bases at J, with 13 bases between the two ends. The CDR3 length is 13 residues. In DNA, the CDR3 is TGTGCCAGCAGCGCCCCTGGACCCGGTACGCAGTATTTT. Residues: CASSAPGPGTQYF.

The rearrangement uses TRBV19 and TRBJ2-1, with TRBD1 as a possible D gene (6 bases). The V gene's germline CDR1 is LNHDA and CDR2 SQIVND (reference sequence). V was pared by 5 bases and J by 12 bases, with 14 bases between. The CDR3 is 12 amino acids. The CDR3 sequence is CASSQGPSRQFF. The CDR3 DNA reads TGTGCCAGTAGTCAGGGGCCGTCGAGGCAGTTCTTC.

This chain connects TRBV9 to TRBJ1-2, with D possibly being TRBD1 (6 bases). Germline-derived CDR1 and CDR2 are SGDLS and YYNGEE. Between the trimmed V and J ends, which lost 0 bases and 2 bases, there was a span of 11 bases. CDR3 size: 15 residues. CDR3 protein: CASSVAGATNYGYTF. As DNA, the CDR3 is TGTGCCAGCAGCGTAGCAGGGGCAACCAACTATGGCTACACCTTC.

V gene TRBV19 combines with J gene TRBJ1-6; D is undetermined. This CDR3 has 14 residues. Germline V gives CDR1 LNHDA, CDR2 SQIVND (reference sequence). Trimming shortened V by 6 bases and J by 4 bases, and 10 bases separated the two germline ends. CDR3 in amino acids: CASSQDAYNSPLHF. DNA of the CDR3: TGTGCCAGTAGCCAGGACGCTTATAATTCACCCCTCCACTTT.

J is TRBJ1-1 and V is TRBV6-6; 8 bases are a match to TRBD1. The CDR3 loop spans 16 amino acids. Per germline, CDR1 MNHNY and CDR2 SVGAGI (reference sequence). J was trimmed by 6 bases and V by 4 bases; bases with no gene match: 13. CDR3 DNA sequence: TGTGCCAGCAGTTTCTCCGGGACAGGCGGCACCGCTGAAGCTTTCTTT. This gives the protein CASSFSGTGGTAEAFF.

The table lists this clone with a count of one. The V and J genes are TRBV4-2 and TRBJ2-7; D ambiguous. CDR3 length: 16 amino acids. Deletions cut 1 base from V and 4 bases from J, with 17 bases between. Per the germline V gene, CDR1 is LGHNA and CDR2 is YNFKEQ. The CDR3: CASSQVAANTDYEQYF. DNA of the CDR3: TGTGCCAGCAGCCAAGTCGCGGCCAATACCGATTACGAGCAGTACTTC.

This clone was detected a few times. The V and J genes are TRBV11-3 and TRBJ2-3, with TRBD2 matching over 8 bases. In germline, CDR1 is SGHNT, CDR2 YENEEA. J gave up 2 bases and V 5 bases, and 3 bases lay outside the gene matches. CDR3 length equals 14 residues. CDR3 in DNA: TGTGCCAGCAGCCTCGGGGGGGACACAGATACGCAGTATTTT. It yields the protein CASSLGGDTDTQYF.

The chain carries TRBV5-4 and TRBJ1-1; unclear D gene. This CDR3 comprises 15 residues. V was cut by 0 bases and J by 5 bases, with 14 bases left in between. Germline CDR1 is SGHNT and CDR2 is YYREEE (reference sequence). The CDR3 loop reads CASSLEKWRATEAFF. CDR3 in DNA: TGTGCCAGCAGCTTGGAGAAGTGGCGCGCAACTGAAGCTTTCTTT.

The chain uses TRBV9 and TRBJ2-1; 9 positions agree with TRBD1. Germline V gene data show CDR1 as SGDLS and CDR2 as YYNGEE. This CDR3 has 15 amino acids. V lost 6 bases, J lost 5 bases, and 9 bases stayed unmatched. CDR3 region: CASTLTGGRDNEQFF. CDR3 sequence (DNA): TGTGCCAGCACCCTGACAGGGGGTAGGGACAATGAGCAGTTCTTC.

The V and J genes are TRBV5-1 and TRBJ2-7, with D possibly being TRBD1 or TRBD2 (5 bases each). V gave up 5 bases and J gave up 4 bases, with 16 bases separating them. In germline, CDR1 is SGHRS, CDR2 YFSETQ. CDR3 length: 14 residues. The CDR3 loop reads CASSHDSGRYEQYF. The CDR3 DNA follows: TGCGCCAGCAGTCACGACAGTGGGAGATACGAGCAGTACTTC.